This TCR beta chain originates from a study of blood T cell repertoires in COVID-19. Background on the study: The samples span acute and convalescent COVID-19 from the United States, Italy and Spain.

Regarding this clone: A read error may produce the germline difference seen at one junction end.

This CDR3 region has 12 residues. CDR1 is SGHTS, CDR2 YDEGEE, per germline. Per the authors' pipeline: Amplified reference gene primers provided the basis for estimating nucleated cell counts. The method was immunoSEQ multiplex PCR; TCRdb's version includes in-frame clones alone and lacks a portion of them. V and J calls plus clone size are reproduced from that table; the DNA served to infer D and trimming. Among roughly 320,000 clones listed, more than 90% were seen once. The clonotype comes from a woman aged 25 to 39 who had been exposed to COVID-19. Material: PBMCs or T cells enriched from blood (not recorded which). The chain joins TRBV5-8 to TRBJ2-7, with 10 bases fitting TRBD2. The CDR3 nucleotides read TGTGCCAGCAGCATTGAGGCTAGCGGGGGATTATTC. Translating it yields CASSIEASGGLF.